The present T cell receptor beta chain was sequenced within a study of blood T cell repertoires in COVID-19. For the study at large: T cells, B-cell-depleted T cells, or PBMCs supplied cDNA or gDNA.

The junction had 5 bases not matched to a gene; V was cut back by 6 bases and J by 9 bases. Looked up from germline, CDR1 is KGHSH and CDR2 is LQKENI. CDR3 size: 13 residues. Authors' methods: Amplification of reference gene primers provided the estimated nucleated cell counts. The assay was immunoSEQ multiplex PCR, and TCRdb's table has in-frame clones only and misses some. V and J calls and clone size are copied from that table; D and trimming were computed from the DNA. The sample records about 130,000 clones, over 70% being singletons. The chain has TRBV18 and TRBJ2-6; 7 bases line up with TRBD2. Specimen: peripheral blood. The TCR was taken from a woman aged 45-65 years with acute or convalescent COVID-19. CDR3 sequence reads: CASSSGGDNVLTF. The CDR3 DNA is TGTGCCAGCTCTTCGGGGGGTGACAACGTCCTGACTTTC.